A selection of T cell receptor beta chains follows, all from one sample in a study of CXCR3-negative and CXCR3-positive naive CD8 T cells. TCRdb re-called the 5' RACE reads; one entry per CDR3 protein, DNA not given. The sample includes over 50,000 distinct CDR3 sequences. The specimen was naive CXCR3+ CD8+ T cells from blood. The receptors come from a human donor in good health. Some clones in this sample may be carry-over from other donors' samples. CDR3s include the opening cysteine and the closing phenylalanine or tryptophan.

v_call: TRBV29-1
j_call: TRBJ2-5
cdr3_aa: CSLEDFGSQETQYF

v_call: TRBV7-9
j_call: TRBJ1-5
cdr3_aa: CASSSKTGEVGNQPQHF

v_call: TRBV21-1
j_call: TRBJ2-1
cdr3_aa: CASSTGTASSYNEQFF

v_call: TRBV7-3
j_call: TRBJ1-5
cdr3_aa: CASSWGGSQPQHF

v_call: TRBV11-2
j_call: TRBJ2-2
cdr3_aa: CASSLAGDWNTGELFF

v_call: TRBV7-9
j_call: TRBJ1-2
cdr3_aa: CASSRPGTGNGYTF

v_call: TRBV20-1
j_call: TRBJ1-6
cdr3_aa: CSARDRGGNSPLHF

v_call: TRBV2
j_call: TRBJ2-2
cdr3_aa: CASSVRQGEAGELFF

v_call: TRBV9
j_call: TRBJ2-6
cdr3_aa: CASSNTGANVLTF

v_call: TRBV7-9
j_call: TRBJ2-1
cdr3_aa: CASSLHLSSYNEQFF

v_call: TRBV6-2/TRBV6-3
j_call: TRBJ2-1
cdr3_aa: CASETNDPNHARDEQFF

v_call: TRBV29-1
j_call: TRBJ1-2
cdr3_aa: CSVEATGAYYGYTF

v_call: TRBV7-9
j_call: TRBJ2-7
cdr3_aa: CASRPGRDYEQYF

v_call: TRBV6-5
j_call: TRBJ2-1
cdr3_aa: CASSYTLAGDEQFF

v_call: TRBV2
j_call: TRBJ2-7
cdr3_aa: CASRSGTEQYF

v_call: TRBV5-1
j_call: TRBJ1-1
cdr3_aa: CASSLEGVGTEAFF

v_call: TRBV7-9
j_call: TRBJ2-7
cdr3_aa: CASSLEGSGSYEQYF

v_call: TRBV29-1
j_call: TRBJ1-2
cdr3_aa: CSVTRPDDGNYGYTF

v_call: TRBV7-6
j_call: TRBJ1-2
cdr3_aa: CASSLGTGVGYTF

v_call: TRBV5-1
j_call: TRBJ2-3
cdr3_aa: CASSLGDWEYF

v_call: TRBV25-1
j_call: TRBJ1-1
cdr3_aa: CASSEGAGNTEAFF

v_call: TRBV28
j_call: TRBJ2-1
cdr3_aa: CASSYPSGDGEQFF

v_call: TRBV12-3/TRBV12-4
j_call: TRBJ2-5
cdr3_aa: CASSSNSGTGEETQYF

v_call: TRBV21-1
j_call: TRBJ2-3
cdr3_aa: CASTPRRAGLSSWEGGCTDTQYF

v_call: TRBV4-3
j_call: TRBJ2-2
cdr3_aa: CASSQGWDKNTGELFF

v_call: TRBV29-1
j_call: TRBJ2-7
cdr3_aa: CSVESWVPGSSYEQYF

v_call: TRBV20-1
j_call: TRBJ2-2
cdr3_aa: CSARGVSDAGNTGELFF

v_call: TRBV12-3/TRBV12-4
j_call: TRBJ2-4
cdr3_aa: CASNQWAELAKNIQYF

v_call: TRBV29-1
j_call: TRBJ1-2
cdr3_aa: CSVEGTGGDYGYTF

v_call: TRBV28
j_call: TRBJ2-2
cdr3_aa: CASSFVRELFF

v_call: TRBV6-5
j_call: TRBJ2-2
cdr3_aa: CASSYFLSNTGELFF

v_call: TRBV7-2
j_call: TRBJ1-5
cdr3_aa: CASRPHGGWVNQPQHF

v_call: TRBV28
j_call: TRBJ2-7
cdr3_aa: CASSLSRAAEQYF

v_call: TRBV12-3/TRBV12-4
j_call: TRBJ2-7
cdr3_aa: CASSPGLEQYF